Listed below are T cell receptor beta chains from one sample, sequenced in a study of control samples from healthy donors and cancer patients. Generated by immunoSEQ multiplex PCR, the TCRdb table keeps only in-frame clones and is missing some. The repertoire holds 71,000 or so clones, with about 90% as singletons. Specimen: PBMCs. The receptors come from a man between 60 and 70 years old with lung cancer. The CDR3 runs from the conserved cysteine through the conserved F or W. D genes are given only for firm matches. Clone size is stated in some rows and not others, as once, few, many or a class when expanded.

V gene	J gene	clone size	D gene	CDR3 protein	CDR3 DNA
TRBV7-3	TRBJ2-1	NA	NA	CASSLGRDNEQFF	TGTGCCAGCAGCTTGGGCAGGGACAATGAGCAGTTCTTC
TRBV10-1	TRBJ1-1	few	NA	CASSETPGQTEAFF	TGCGCCAGCAGTGAGACTCCCGGACAAACTGAAGCTTTCTTT
TRBV7-3	TRBJ1-1	NA	TRBD1	CASSLNPTRQGTEAFF	TGTGCCAGCAGCTTAAACCCGACAAGACAGGGCACTGAAGCTTTCTTT
TRBV10-2	TRBJ1-1	few	NA	CASSEPGLSNTEAFF	TGCGCCAGCAGTGAGCCCGGCCTCTCGAACACTGAAGCTTTCTTT
TRBV3-1/TRBV3-2	TRBJ2-1	NA	TRBD1	CASSRTGGGHNEQFF	TGTGCCAGCAGCCGTACAGGGGGCGGCCACAATGAGCAGTTCTTC
TRBV12-1	TRBJ2-3	NA	NA	CASTRPGMGAGTDTQYF	TGTGCCAGCACCCGACCAGGAATGGGGGCCGGCACAGATACGCAGTATTTT
TRBV19	TRBJ2-1	NA	NA	CASSKEGDLYNEQFF	TGTGCCAGTAGTAAAGAGGGAGACCTATACAATGAGCAGTTCTTC
TRBV20-1	TRBJ1-1	NA	NA	CSAVLVPTAFF	TGCAGTGCAGTACTCGTCCCAACCGCTTTCTTT
TRBV7-9	TRBJ1-4	few	NA	CASSLVGSYEKLFF	TGTGCCAGCAGCTTAGTTGGGAGTTACGAAAAACTGTTTTTT
TRBV9	TRBJ2-2	few	TRBD2	CASKKTSGGYTGELFF	TGTGCCAGCAAGAAAACTAGCGGGGGATACACCGGGGAGCTGTTTTTT
TRBV30	TRBJ2-2	NA	NA	CAWSGGIPTGLTGELFF	TGTGCCTGGAGTGGCGGGATCCCGACAGGGCTAACCGGGGAGCTGTTTTTT
TRBV10-1	TRBJ2-1	NA	NA	CASSDGSYNEQFF	TGCGCCAGCAGTGACGGCTCCTACAATGAGCAGTTCTTC
TRBV7-3	TRBJ1-5	NA	NA	CASSLMGGPMPQHF	TGTGCCAGCAGCTTAATGGGGGGACCCATGCCCCAGCATTTT
TRBV14	TRBJ2-3	NA	NA	CASGRGASLGSDTQYF	TGTGCCAGCGGACGTGGGGCCTCTCTTGGGTCAGATACGCAGTATTTT
TRBV4-2	TRBJ2-5	NA	TRBD1	CASSQETTGTGETQYF	TGTGCCAGCAGCCAAGAAACGACCGGGACAGGTGAGACCCAGTACTTC
TRBV12-3/TRBV12-4	TRBJ1-1	NA	NA	CAIPTAATEAFF	TGTGCCATCCCGACAGCGGCCACTGAAGCTTTCTTT
TRBV10-1	TRBJ1-1	NA	NA	CASSGPDKGMNTEAFF	TGCGCCAGCAGTGGGCCGGACAAGGGTATGAACACTGAAGCTTTCTTT
TRBV7-2	TRBJ1-5	NA	NA	CASSFREGSNQPQHF	TGTGCCAGCAGCTTCAGGGAAGGGAGCAATCAGCCCCAGCATTTT
TRBV7-8	TRBJ2-2	NA	TRBD2	CASSSHIAGANTGELFF	TGTGCCAGCAGCTCTCATATAGCGGGGGCGAACACCGGGGAGCTGTTTTTT
TRBV7-9	TRBJ1-1	NA	NA	CASSLGTTSNTEAFF	TGTGCCAGCAGCTTGGGGACGACGTCGAACACTGAAGCTTTCTTT
TRBV30	TRBJ1-1	NA	NA	CAWSGWAGQTEAFF	TGTGCCTGGAGTGGGTGGGCAGGGCAAACTGAAGCTTTCTTT
TRBV5-6	TRBJ1-3	NA	NA	CASSLVLPGNTIYF	TGTGCCAGCAGCTTGGTGCTCCCTGGAAACACCATATATTTT
TRBV12-3/TRBV12-4	TRBJ2-7	NA	TRBD2	CASSGGGGHEQYF	TGTGCCAGCAGTGGCGGGGGAGGCCACGAGCAGTACTTC
TRBV16	TRBJ2-3	NA	NA	CASSQSGGGKNTQYF	TGTGCCAGCAGCCAATCTGGTGGGGGCAAAAATACGCAGTATTTT
TRBV10-1	TRBJ2-7	few	TRBD1	CASSEPQGASYEQYF	TGCGCCAGCAGTGAGCCCCAGGGGGCCTCCTACGAGCAGTACTTC
TRBV30	TRBJ1-2	NA	NA	CAWARDHYGYTF	TGTGCCTGGGCTCGGGACCATTATGGCTACACCTTC
TRBV30	TRBJ1-4	NA	TRBD1	CAWTRRGPFNEKLFF	TGTGCCTGGACCAGGAGGGGGCCCTTTAATGAAAAACTGTTTTTT
TRBV5-1	TRBJ2-1	NA	TRBD1	CASWDSNNEQFF	TGCGCTTCGTGGGACAGTAACAATGAGCAGTTCTTC
TRBV14	TRBJ1-4	NA	TRBD1	CASSQGFKGQGLENEKLFF	TGTGCCAGCAGCCAAGGATTTAAGGGACAGGGCCTAGAGAATGAAAAACTGTTTTTT
TRBV13	TRBJ2-1	few	NA	CASSTTESSYNEQFF	TGTGCCAGCAGCACTACAGAGAGCTCCTACAATGAGCAGTTCTTC
TRBV5-6	TRBJ1-2	NA	NA	CASSLQGMGGYTF	TGTGCCAGCAGCTTGCAGGGAATGGGGGGCTACACCTTC
TRBV24-1	TRBJ1-5	NA	NA	CATSDPTYGGDDQPQHF	TGTGCCACCAGTGATCCGACCTACGGGGGAGATGATCAGCCCCAGCATTTT
TRBV7-9	TRBJ1-2	NA	TRBD1	CASSLGGQGTYGYTF	TGTGCCAGCAGCTTAGGGGGACAGGGTACCTATGGCTACACCTTC
TRBV4-2	TRBJ2-5	NA	NA	CASSRGDQETQYF	TGTGCCAGCAGCCGAGGGGACCAAGAGACCCAGTACTTC
TRBV6-5	TRBJ1-1	NA	TRBD1	CASSRQGGNTEAFF	TGTGCCAGCAGCCGACAGGGTGGGAACACTGAAGCTTTCTTT
TRBV7-3	TRBJ2-6	NA	NA	CASSLRGPGANVLTF	TGTGCCAGCAGCTTAAGGGGGCCCGGGGCCAACGTCCTGACTTTC
TRBV30	TRBJ1-1	NA	NA	CAGGSQDTEAFF	TGTGCTGGAGGGAGTCAGGACACTGAAGCTTTCTTT
TRBV6-6	TRBJ2-2	NA	TRBD1	CASEDRANTGELFF	TGTGCCAGCGAGGACAGGGCAAACACCGGGGAGCTGTTTTTT
TRBV5-6	TRBJ2-2	NA	NA	CASSLRLGWTGELFF	TGTGCCAGCAGCTTGAGGCTAGGATGGACCGGGGAGCTGTTTTTT
TRBV6-2/TRBV6-3	TRBJ1-1	NA	TRBD1	CASSYLGQQNTEAFF	TGTGCCAGCAGTTACTTGGGACAGCAGAACACTGAAGCTTTCTTT
TRBV4-1	TRBJ2-5	NA	NA	CASSQVVTTGMGTQYF	TGCGCCAGCAGCCAAGTGGTTACTACAGGGATGGGGACCCAGTACTTC
TRBV7-9	TRBJ1-2	once	NA	CASSPSPGDNSGYTF	TGTGCCAGCAGCCCATCCCCGGGAGATAATTCTGGCTACACCTTC
TRBV27	TRBJ2-2	NA	NA	CASRIRPPGGELFF	TGTGCCAGCAGAATCAGGCCTCCTGGGGGGGAGCTGTTTTTT
TRBV12-5	TRBJ2-2	NA	TRBD1	CASGFSGTANTGELFF	TGTGCTAGTGGTTTCTCCGGGACAGCGAACACCGGGGAGCTGTTTTTT
TRBV7-9	TRBJ1-1	NA	NA	CASSYVNTEAFF	TGTGCCAGCAGCTACGTGAACACTGAAGCTTTCTTT